The present entry profiles one T cell receptor (beta chain) with its context. Original processing methods: Estimation of nucleated cell counts was performed using reference gene primer amplification. The method was immunoSEQ multiplex PCR; TCRdb's version includes in-frame clones alone and lacks a portion of them. V, J and clone size are taken as reported in that table, and D and trimming were inferred from the DNA itself. The repertoire holds about 74,000 clones, around nine tenths seen once, with 29% in the top ten. Germline V gene sequence: CDR1 SGHTA, CDR2 FQGNSA. The CDR3 spans 15 residues. The V gene end was trimmed by 3 bases and the J gene end by 3 bases; junction bases not matched to a gene: 4. The data belong to a study of blood T cell repertoires in COVID-19. About the research overall: Researchers got acute and convalescent COVID-19 samples from the United States, Italy and Spain. From T cells, B-cell-depleted T cells, or PBMCs came the material, which was cDNA or gDNA.

The source is a woman older than 75 with active or convalescent COVID-19. The material sequenced was peripheral blood. This chain joins TRBV7-2 and TRBJ1-4, with 7 bases aligning to TRBD1. The CDR3 sequence is CASSFQGQPNEKLFF. Here the CDR3 DNA reads TGTGCCAGCAGCTTCCAGGGACAGCCTAATGAAAAACTGTTTTTT.